This T cell receptor (beta chain) emerged from a study of shared clonotypes between healthy human individuals. V lost 7 bases to trimming and J lost 1 base; unmatched junction nucleotides: 7. Looked up from germline, CDR1 is ENHRY and CDR2 is SYGVKD. The length of the CDR3 is 14 residues. The assay was immunoSEQ multiplex PCR, and TCRdb's table has in-frame clones only and misses some. The table lists some 500,000 clones, roughly three quarters of them singletons. Specimen: PBMCs. The source of this sequence is a woman in her thirties or forties in good health. Some clones in this sample may be carry-over from other donors' samples. V is TRBV10-3 and J is TRBJ2-7; TRBD2 matches at 7 bases. CDR3 region: CAITPGGRSYEQYF. CDR3 DNA sequence: TGTGCCATCACTCCCGGGGGGAGATCCTACGAGCAGTACTTC.